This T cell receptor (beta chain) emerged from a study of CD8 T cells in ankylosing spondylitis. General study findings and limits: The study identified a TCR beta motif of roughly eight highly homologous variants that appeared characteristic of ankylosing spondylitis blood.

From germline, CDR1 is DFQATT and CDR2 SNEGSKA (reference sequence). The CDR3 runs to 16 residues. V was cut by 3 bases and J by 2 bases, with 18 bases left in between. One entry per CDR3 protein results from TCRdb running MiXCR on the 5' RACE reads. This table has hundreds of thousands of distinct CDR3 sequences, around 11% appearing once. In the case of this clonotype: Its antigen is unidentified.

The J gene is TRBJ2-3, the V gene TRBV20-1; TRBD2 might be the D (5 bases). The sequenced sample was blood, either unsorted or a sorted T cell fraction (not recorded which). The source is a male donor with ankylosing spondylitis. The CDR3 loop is CSARALAKIYTDTQYF. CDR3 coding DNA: TGCAGTGCTAGGGCGCTAGCAAAAATCTACACAGATACGCAGTATTTT.